These 29 T cell receptor beta chains came from one sample sequenced in a study of spatial heterogeneity in lung cancer. Time point specified: sample taken at primary tumor resection. A single record per CDR3 protein comes from TCRdb applying MiXCR to the 5' RACE reads. The sample includes 45,000 to 55,000 distinct CDR3 sequences, under 6% of them seen just once. The starting material was PBMCs, obtained at surgery. Receptors originate from a male donor with early-stage non-small cell lung cancer.

This clonotype was observed at least ten times. The rearrangement joins TRBV4-1 to TRBJ2-5; the match to TRBD2 covers 8 bases. The V segment lost 4 bases and the J segment 5 bases; nucleotides outside the gene matches: 12. This CDR3 comprises 16 residues. Germline values: CDR1 MGHRA, CDR2 YSYEKL. This CDR3 is CASSPLGAGGIETQYF. CDR3 coding DNA: TGCGCCAGCAGCCCCCTGGGGGCGGGAGGAATCGAGACCCAGTACTTC.

This clonotype was counted many times. The chain couples TRBV7-2 to TRBJ1-4; 7 bases agree with TRBD1. CDR1 is SGHTA and CDR2 is FQGNSA in the germline V gene. Trimming at V came to 6 bases and at J to 0 bases, leaving 4 bases not matched to a gene. This CDR3 is 15 amino acids long. CDR3 sequence reads: CASRWDSSTNEKLFF. CDR3 DNA: TGTGCCAGCAGGTGGGACAGCTCAACTAATGAAAAACTGTTTTTT.

This chain uses TRBV12-3 or TRBV12-4 with TRBJ2-3; 8 bases agree with TRBD1. The CDR3 is 16 amino acids. Trimming at V came to 6 bases and at J to 0 bases, leaving 8 bases not matched to a gene. The CDR3 loop is CASSSQGATSTDTQYF. CDR3 sequence (DNA): TGTGCCAGCAGCTCTCAGGGGGCTACGAGCACAGATACGCAGTATTTT.

This clonotype was picked up many times. The chain recombines TRBV29-1 with TRBJ2-7; TRBD2 matches 12 bases. The germline V gene encodes CDR1 SQVTM and CDR2 ANQGSEA. Germline trimming cut 4 bases from V and 2 bases from J; bases unmatched to any gene: 0. CDR3 length: 13 residues. CDR3 DNA: TGCAGCGTTGGACTAGCGGGAGCCTACGAGCAGTACTTC. Protein sequence: CSVGLAGAYEQYF.

This clonotype has a count of ten or more. This chain joins TRBV20-1 and TRBJ2-5, with TRBD1 matching over 8 bases. V lost 6 bases and J lost 6; bases outside the gene matches: 6. This CDR3 is built from 12 residues. Germline values: CDR1 DFQATT, CDR2 SNEGSKA (reference sequence). CDR3 region: CSALTGVKTQYF. The CDR3 nucleotides are TGCAGTGCGTTGACAGGGGTAAAGACCCAGTACTTC.

The rearrangement uses TRBV7-9 and TRBJ2-2; the match to TRBD2 covers 16 bases. The CDR3 is 17 residues long. Unmatched junction bases numbered 5, after V lost 7 bases and J lost 3 bases. Looked up from germline, CDR1 is SEHNR and CDR2 is FQNEAQ (reference sequence). CDR3 nucleotides: TGTGCCAGCATCCCGGGACTAGCGGGAGGGGACACCGGGGAGCTGTTTTTT. Translated: CASIPGLAGGDTGELFF.

The chain's CDR3 is CASSQDLRVVGANVLTF. The CDR3 region has the DNA TGTGCCAGCAGCCAAGATTTGCGAGTCGTTGGGGCCAACGTCCTGACTTTC. The genes are TRBV4-2 and TRBJ2-6; the D is unclear. Germline V lookup: CDR1 LGHNA, CDR2 YNFKEQ. Trimming removed 0 bases from V and 3 bases from J, with 12 bases in between. CDR3 length: 17 amino acids.

This clonotype was counted many times. The gene calls are TRBV25-1 and TRBJ1-1, with no clear D. CDR1 MGHDK and CDR2 SYGVNS come from the germline V gene. The CDR3 has 14 residues. V lost 3 bases and J lost 4, with 12 bases in between. This chain's CDR3 is CASSEDGGPTEAFF. The CDR3 bases are TGTGCCAGCAGTGAGGACGGAGGGCCCACTGAAGCTTTCTTT.

Many counts were recorded for this clonotype. The chain employs TRBV5-1 and TRBJ2-1, with TRBD1 matching 8 bases. Unmatched junction bases numbered 4, after V lost 0 bases and J lost 8 bases. The CDR3 spans 14 residues. Germline V gene sequence: CDR1 SGHRS, CDR2 YFSETQ. CDR3 sequence: CASSLETGADEQFF. DNA for the CDR3: TGCGCCAGCAGCTTGGAGACAGGGGCAGATGAGCAGTTCTTC. Complete variable domain (other parts from reference TRBV5-1 and TRBJ2-1): KAGVTQTPRYLIKTRGQQVTLSCSPISGHRSVSWYQQTPGQGLQFLFEYFSETQRNKGNFPGRFSGRQFSNSRSEMNVSTLELGDSALYLCASSLETGADEQFFGPGTRLTVL.

This clonotype was seen ten or more times. The chain carries TRBV5-1 and TRBJ2-3; D is possibly TRBD2 (6 bases). This CDR3 region has 15 residues. Trimming stripped 7 bases from V and 3 bases from J, with 18 bases between. CDR1 is SGHRS and CDR2 is YFSETQ in the germline V gene. The CDR3 here is CASGHQGRGTDTQYF. The CDR3 nucleotides read TGCGCCAGCGGACACCAGGGCCGGGGGACAGATACGCAGTATTTT.

There are many counts of this clonotype. This chain connects TRBV4-3 to TRBJ2-4, with 8 bases that match TRBD2. The CDR3 spans 19 residues. Germline V gene data show CDR1 as LGHNA and CDR2 as YSLEER. V lost 0 bases to trimming and J lost 0 bases; unmatched junction nucleotides: 10. Here the CDR3 reads CASSQELTSGSIAKNIQYF. The CDR3 bases are TGCGCCAGCAGCCAAGAGTTAACTAGCGGATCTATAGCCAAAAACATTCAGTACTTC.

At least ten counts were recorded for this clonotype. The chain joins TRBV19 to TRBJ2-1; D might be TRBD2 (6 bases). Germline V gives CDR1 LNHDA, CDR2 SQIVND (reference sequence). The V and J ends lost 5 bases and 10 bases respectively, with 15 bases between them. This CDR3 spans 13 amino acids. Here the CDR3 DNA reads TGTGCCAGTAGTCTTACGGGACTCGGGGAGCAGTTCTTC. Translating it yields CASSLTGLGEQFF.

This clonotype was seen ten or more times. V and J are TRBV10-2 and TRBJ2-7; possibly TRBD2 for D (5 bases). V was cut by 6 bases and J by 3 bases, with 12 bases left in between. The germline V gene encodes CDR1 WSHSY and CDR2 SAAADI. The CDR3 spans 13 residues. CDR3: CASRAGPYYEQYF. CDR3 nucleotides: TGCGCCAGCAGGGCGGGCCCTTACTACGAGCAGTACTTC.

This clonotype was found many times. The J gene is TRBJ2-3, the V gene TRBV7-3; D call uncertain. The CDR3 spans 14 residues. CDR1 is SGHTA and CDR2 is FQGTGA in the germline V gene. Trimming took 0 bases from V and 2 from J, leaving 6 bases between them. Here the CDR3 DNA reads TGTGCCAGCAGCTTAACTAGCTACACAGATACGCAGTATTTT. Its protein is CASSLTSYTDTQYF.

A few counts support this clonotype. V usage is TRBV24-1 and J usage is TRBJ2-3, with D perhaps matching TRBD2 (5 bases). Germline V gives CDR1 KGHDR, CDR2 SFDVKD. V dropped 4 bases and J dropped 2 bases, with 12 bases sitting between them. The CDR3 is 15 amino acids. In nucleotides, the CDR3 is TGTGCCACCAGTGACCAGGACTCCCACACAGATACGCAGTATTTT. Translating gives CATSDQDSHTDTQYF.

In this sample, this clonotype turned up many times. The chain joins TRBV2 to TRBJ1-2; 8 bases agree with TRBD1. Germline-derived CDR1 and CDR2 are SNHLY and FYNNEI. The CDR3 sequence is 14 residues long. Unmatched junction bases numbered 10, after V lost 6 bases and J lost 7 bases. Written as DNA, the CDR3 is TGTGCCAGCAGGGGACAGGTTGAGTTTCGTGGCTACACCTTC. Protein sequence: CASRGQVEFRGYTF.

Many counts were recorded for this clonotype. V and J are TRBV28 and TRBJ2-5; possible D gene TRBD1, 5 bases. The CDR3 is made up of 16 amino acids. The germline gives CDR1 MDHEN, CDR2 SYDVKM. V was shortened by 0 bases and J by 5 bases, with 16 bases between the two germline ends. The CDR3 loop is CASSLWDTDSGETQYF. The CDR3 bases are TGTGCCAGCAGTTTATGGGACACTGACTCCGGGGAGACCCAGTACTTC.

This clonotype was seen ten or more times. J is TRBJ2-7 and V is TRBV10-3; D is unresolved. The CDR3 totals 12 residues. Germline V lookup: CDR1 ENHRY, CDR2 SYGVKD. V lost 4 bases and J lost 6, with 10 bases in between. CDR3 in DNA: TGTGCCATCAGTGCTTATTCGGGCGAGCAGTACTTC. Protein: CAISAYSGEQYF.

At least ten counts were recorded for this clonotype. Here the CDR3 DNA reads TGCAGCGTAGGCAGGGTGGACACCGGGGAGCTGTTTTTT. Its translation is CSVGRVDTGELFF. The rearrangement links TRBV29-1 to TRBJ2-2, with TRBD1 as a possible D gene (5 bases). CDR3 length equals 13 residues. The germline V gene has CDR1 SQVTM and CDR2 ANQGSEA. V lost 6 bases to trimming and J lost 3 bases, with 11 bases between them.

This clonotype was recorded at least ten times. The chain couples TRBV15 to TRBJ2-7; 10 bases align to TRBD1. Germline trimming cut 3 bases from V and 2 bases from J; bases unmatched to any gene: 4. Germline CDR1 and CDR2: LNHNV and YYDKDF (reference sequence). This CDR3 spans 15 amino acids. CDR3 loop: CATSRPGQGTYEQYF. The CDR3 DNA follows: TGTGCCACCAGCAGGCCGGGACAGGGGACCTACGAGCAGTACTTC.

Remarks on this clonotype: This may stem from a read error, because a much larger clone lies one nucleotide away. The CDR3 protein is CASSPELAGDEQYF. The CDR3 nucleotides are TGTGCCAGCAGCCCGGAACTAGCGGGAGACGAGCAGTACTTC. The rearrangement links TRBV6-2 or TRBV6-3 to TRBJ2-7, with 11 bases fitting TRBD2. Unmatched junction bases numbered 6, after V lost 6 bases and J lost 5 bases. Germline lookup yields CDR1 MNHEY and CDR2 SVGEGT. This CDR3 is built from 14 residues.

In this sample, this clonotype turned up many times. The V and J genes are TRBV5-1 and TRBJ2-5; D not certain. CDR3 size: 15 residues. CDR1 is SGHRS and CDR2 is YFSETQ in the germline V gene. Deletions cut 0 bases from V and 1 base from J, with 10 bases between. CDR3 region: CASSLGLTLQETQYF. The DNA for the CDR3 is TGCGCCAGCAGCTTGGGGTTAACCCTCCAAGAGACCCAGTACTTC.

This clonotype was seen more than once but under ten times. The chain employs TRBV25-1 and TRBJ2-1; TRBD2 aligns across 12 bases. With 8 bases clipped from V and 5 bases from J, the junction kept 7 bases outside the gene matches. The CDR3 covers 15 residues. From germline, CDR1 is MGHDK and CDR2 SYGVNS. Here the CDR3 DNA reads TGTGCCAGCGGGAGACTAGCGGGAGTTCACAATGAGCAGTTCTTC. This sequence encodes CASGRLAGVHNEQFF. Filled out from reference TRBV25-1 and TRBJ2-1, the complete variable domain reads EADIYQTPRYLVIGTGKKITLECSQTMGHDKMYWYQQDPGMELHLIHYSYGVNSTEKGDLSSESTVSRIRTEHFPLTLESARPSHTSQYLCASGRLAGVHNEQFFGPGTRLTVL.

This clonotype was seen ten or more times. V and J are TRBV6-5 and TRBJ2-5; 7 bases match TRBD2. Germline V gene sequence: CDR1 MNHEY, CDR2 SVGAGI. V was clipped by 2 bases and J by 4 bases; unmatched bases: 4. The CDR3 covers 14 residues. The CDR3 coding sequence is TGTGCCAGCAGTTACACGGGGGGTCGAGAGACCCAGTACTTC. Protein product: CASSYTGGRETQYF.

At least ten counts were recorded for this clonotype. This chain links TRBV7-8 with TRBJ2-2, with TRBD1 matching over 9 bases. Germline V gene lookup returns CDR1 SGHVS and CDR2 FQNEAQ. The CDR3 has 16 residues. The V and J ends lost 5 bases and 1 base, in that order; junction bases with no gene match: 5. The CDR3 DNA reads TGTGCCAGCAGCCCGGGGACAGGGCAGAACACCGGGGAGCTGTTTTTT. It encodes CASSPGTGQNTGELFF.

This clonotype came up many times. The chain has TRBV20-1 and TRBJ2-1, with D possibly being TRBD1 (6 bases). Looked up from germline, CDR1 is DFQATT and CDR2 is SNEGSKA (reference sequence). The CDR3 consists of 15 residues. Trimming cost V 3 bases and J 5 bases, with 17 bases left between them. The CDR3 DNA follows: TGCAGTGCTAGCCTAGGGGCAGGGGCAGACAATGAGCAGTTCTTC. It is translated as CSASLGAGADNEQFF.

This clonotype has a count of ten or more. The rearrangement joins TRBV19 to TRBJ1-1; no clear D. CDR3 size: 14 residues. Germline V gene data show CDR1 as LNHDA and CDR2 as SQIVND (reference sequence). The ends were cut back, 1 base at V and 1 base at J, with 7 bases in the middle. The CDR3 nucleotides are TGTGCCAGTAGTATAGTAGGCAGGAACACTGAAGCTTTCTTT. Translating it yields CASSIVGRNTEAFF.

There are many counts of this clonotype. The chain employs TRBV10-3 and TRBJ2-7; TRBD1 matches at 7 bases. The V gene's germline CDR1 is ENHRY and CDR2 SYGVKD. This CDR3 comprises 12 residues. The ends lost 2 bases at V and 11 bases at J; junction bases unmatched: 6. The DNA of the CDR3 is TGTGCCATCAGTGAGGGACAGGCCGGGGAGTACTTC. Amino acids: CAISEGQAGEYF.

This clonotype showed up many times. The V gene is TRBV7-2, the J gene TRBJ2-5, with D unresolved. Germline CDR1 and CDR2: SGHTA and FQGNSA. The CDR3 covers 13 residues. Trimming stripped 5 bases from V and 2 bases from J, with 9 bases between. DNA for the CDR3: TGTGCCAGCAGCCTGGGATCTCAAGAGACCCAGTACTTC. It yields the protein CASSLGSQETQYF. Drawing the rest from reference TRBV7-2 and TRBJ2-5, the complete variable domain is GAGVSQSPSNKVTEKGKDVELRCDPISGHTALYWYRQSLGQGLEFLIYFQGNSAPDKSGLPSDRFSAERTGGSVSTLTIQRTQQEDSAVYLCASSLGSQETQYFGPGTRLLVL.